One sample yielded the 27 T cell receptor beta chains listed below, sequenced in a study of shared clonotypes between healthy human individuals. Some clones are missing from TCRdb's copy, which holds only in-frame ones; the method was immunoSEQ multiplex PCR. The sample records some 550,000 clones, 95% to 98% being singletons. The sample consisted of naive CD4+ T cells sorted from blood. The subset is: CD45RA+ positively selected. These receptors were obtained from a woman aged 25 to 39 in good health.

The chain couples TRBV7-7 to TRBJ2-2; 8 bases map to TRBD2. This CDR3 has 14 amino acids. Germline loops: CDR1 SSHAT, CDR2 FNYEAQ (reference sequence). V was pared by 5 bases and J by 6 bases, with 5 bases of the junction left unmatched. This chain's CDR3 is CASSARLAPGELFF. CDR3 coding DNA: TGTGCCAGCAGCGCCCGACTAGCGCCCGGGGAGCTGTTTTTT.

J is TRBJ2-5 and V is TRBV7-9; D unresolved. This CDR3 contains 13 residues. The V and J ends lost 2 bases and 6 bases respectively, with 10 bases between them. Germline CDR1 SEHNR, CDR2 FQNEAQ (reference sequence). The CDR3: CASSLTGRKTQYF. CDR3 sequence (DNA): TGTGCCAGCAGCTTAACTGGGCGGAAGACCCAGTACTTC.

The genes are TRBV6-5 and TRBJ2-7; 8 positions agree with TRBD2. This CDR3 contains 15 residues. Germline V gene data show CDR1 as MNHEY and CDR2 as SVGAGI. The trim removed 1 base at V and 5 bases at J, leaving 7 bases unmatched. CDR3 DNA sequence: TGTGCCAGCAGTTACTGGGCGGGAGGCGACCACGAGCAGTACTTC. Protein: CASSYWAGGDHEQYF.

The rearrangement joins TRBV5-1 to TRBJ2-1; TRBD2 agrees at 13 bases. The CDR3 has 19 amino acids. Germline lookup yields CDR1 SGHRS and CDR2 YFSETQ. With 4 bases clipped from V and 6 bases from J, the junction kept 16 bases outside the gene matches. As DNA, the CDR3 is TGCGCCAGCAGCCTCGGACTAGCGGGAGAGGGGGCTTGGGGCAATGAGCAGTTCTTC. Amino acids: CASSLGLAGEGAWGNEQFF.

As DNA, the CDR3 is TGTGCCAGCAGCGTCTATAGGACCCTTAACGGCAATCAGCCCCAGCATTTT. Translation gives CASSVYRTLNGNQPQHF. The gene calls are TRBV7-8 and TRBJ1-5, with D hard to call. V shed 5 bases and J shed 2 bases, with 19 bases lying between them. The V gene's germline CDR1 is SGHVS and CDR2 FQNEAQ. The CDR3 spans 17 residues.

The J gene is TRBJ1-2, the V gene TRBV6-5; TRBD1 might be the D (6 bases). This CDR3 is built from 16 residues. V lost 0 bases and J lost 6, with 17 bases in between. CDR1 is MNHEY and CDR2 is SVGAGI in the germline V gene. Here the CDR3 DNA reads TGTGCCAGCAGTTACTCGAGGGGGGGGGCTTTTAATGGCTACACCTTC. Translation: CASSYSRGGAFNGYTF.

This chain joins TRBV14 and TRBJ2-7, with TRBD2 as a possible D gene (5 bases). This CDR3 region has 15 residues. Germline V gene sequence: CDR1 SGHDN, CDR2 FVKESK. V gave up 4 bases and J gave up 5 bases, with 18 bases separating them. CDR3 nucleotides: TGTGCCAGCAGCCCCTATCACGGGGTGGCTAACGAGCAGTACTTC. Amino acids: CASSPYHGVANEQYF.

The gene calls are TRBV14 and TRBJ2-1; tentatively, D is TRBD2 (6 bases). Germline values: CDR1 SGHDN, CDR2 FVKESK. The CDR3 loop spans 15 amino acids. V lost 3 bases, J lost 4 bases, and 13 bases lay in between. The CDR3 here is CASSQGLVAYNEQFF. As DNA, the CDR3 is TGTGCCAGCAGCCAGGGACTTGTCGCTTACAATGAGCAGTTCTTC.

V gene TRBV5-4 combines with J gene TRBJ2-1; D is perhaps TRBD2 (6 bases). The germline CDR1 and CDR2 sequences are SGHNT and YYREEE (reference sequence). CDR3 length equals 14 residues. V lost 4 bases and J 6 bases, leaving 14 bases between the germline ends. The CDR3 protein is CASSGGSLSNEQFF. The DNA for the CDR3 is TGTGCCAGCAGCGGGGGGTCCCTGAGCAATGAGCAGTTCTTC. The whole variable domain, remainder taken from reference TRBV5-4 and TRBJ2-1, is ETGVTQSPTHLIKTRGQQVTLRCSSQSGHNTVSWYQQALGQGPQFIFQYYREEENGRGNFPPRFSGLQFPNYSSELNVNALELDDSALYLCASSGGSLSNEQFFGPGTRLTVL.

Here the CDR3 reads CASRPHRAPADTEAFF. The CDR3 DNA is TGTGCCAGCAGACCCCACCGGGCCCCGGCGGACACTGAAGCTTTCTTT. The V gene is TRBV28, the J gene TRBJ1-1; D gene uncertain. The CDR3 extends over 16 amino acids. The germline V gene encodes CDR1 MDHEN and CDR2 SYDVKM. V was trimmed by 6 bases and J by 3 bases, leaving 20 bases between them.

The CDR3 spells CASSFGLAGLPGELFF. In DNA form, the CDR3 reads TGTGCCAGCAGCTTTGGACTAGCGGGATTACCCGGGGAGCTGTTTTTT. The chain employs TRBV7-3 and TRBJ2-2, with 12 nucleotides matching TRBD2. Looked up from germline, CDR1 is SGHTA and CDR2 is FQGTGA. The ends lost 3 bases at V and 6 bases at J; junction bases unmatched: 5. The CDR3 runs to 16 residues. Using reference TRBV7-3 and TRBJ2-2 for the parts outside the CDR3, the full variable domain is GAGVSQTPSNKVTEKGKYVELRCDPISGHTALYWYRQSLGQGPEFLIYFQGTGAADDSGLPNDRFFAVRPEGSVSTLKIQRTERGDSAVYLCASSFGLAGLPGELFFGEGSRLTVL.

This chain uses TRBV5-1 with TRBJ2-3, with 10 bases fitting TRBD2. CDR1 is SGHRS, CDR2 YFSETQ, per germline. V shed 6 bases and J 4 bases; nucleotides not matched to a gene: 5. This CDR3 comprises 14 residues. CDR3 in amino acids: CASTPSGSSDTQYF. CDR3 coding DNA: TGCGCCAGCACACCTAGCGGGAGCTCAGATACGCAGTATTTT.

The chain is built from TRBV10-2 and TRBJ1-2, with D perhaps TRBD1 (5 bases). V lost 0 bases to trimming and J lost 2 bases, with 10 bases between them. CDR1 WSHSY and CDR2 SAAADI come from the germline V gene. The CDR3 is 15 amino acids. The chain's CDR3 is CASSESGARNYGYTF. CDR3 in DNA: TGCGCCAGCAGTGAGTCTGGGGCACGCAACTATGGCTACACCTTC.

The chain has TRBV2 and TRBJ2-7, with 7 nucleotides matching TRBD1. Germline V CDR1 and CDR2: SNHLY, FYNNEI. This CDR3 region has 12 residues. V dropped 11 bases and J dropped 1; count of bases not matched to a gene: 5. The CDR3 region has the DNA TGTGCCGGAGGACAGGAATCCTACGAGCAGTACTTC. It specifies CAGGQESYEQYF.

This sequence joins TRBV5-1 and TRBJ1-1; D ambiguous. CDR3 size: 17 residues. V gave up 2 bases and J gave up 0 bases, with 17 bases separating them. From germline, CDR1 is SGHRS and CDR2 YFSETQ. The CDR3 protein is CASSFNSPSFMNTEAFF. Written as DNA, the CDR3 is TGCGCCAGCAGCTTCAACAGCCCTTCCTTCATGAACACTGAAGCTTTCTTT. Full variable domain (outside the CDR3, taken from reference TRBV5-1 and TRBJ1-1): KAGVTQTPRYLIKTRGQQVTLSCSPISGHRSVSWYQQTPGQGLQFLFEYFSETQRNKGNFPGRFSGRQFSNSRSEMNVSTLELGDSALYLCASSFNSPSFMNTEAFFGQGTRLTVV.

The gene calls are TRBV19 and TRBJ1-2, with a possible D match to TRBD1 (6 bases). The length of the CDR3 is 13 residues. Looked up from germline, CDR1 is LNHDA and CDR2 is SQIVND (reference sequence). Trimming took 5 bases from V and 5 from J, leaving 12 bases between them. The CDR3 protein is CASSPGTLYGYTF. CDR3 nucleotide sequence: TGTGCCAGTAGTCCCGGGACACTGTATGGCTACACCTTC.

This sequence joins TRBV18 and TRBJ2-2, with TRBD2 matching 9 bases. The V gene end was trimmed by 4 bases and the J gene end by 0 bases; junction bases not matched to a gene: 9. Germline CDR1 KGHSH, CDR2 LQKENI. The CDR3 has 18 amino acids. The DNA for the CDR3 is TGTGCCAGCTCACTGTTGCGGGAGGGCCCGACGAACACCGGGGAGCTGTTTTTT. It specifies CASSLLREGPTNTGELFF.

A note on this clone: The sample holds other DNA sequences that translate to the same CDR3. The V call is TRBV28, the J call TRBJ1-2, with TRBD1 matching over 7 bases. The CDR3 totals 13 residues. Germline values: CDR1 MDHEN, CDR2 SYDVKM. V was clipped by 6 bases and J by 3 bases; unmatched bases: 4. The DNA for the CDR3 is TGTGCCAGCAGCTCCGGGACAGACTATGGCTACACCTTC. This translates into CASSSGTDYGYTF.

This chain links TRBV7-2 with TRBJ2-7; 10 positions match TRBD1. Trimming at V came to 5 bases and at J to 1 base, leaving 11 bases not matched to a gene. The germline gives CDR1 SGHTA, CDR2 FQGNSA. The CDR3 extends over 17 amino acids. The CDR3 DNA follows: TGTGCCAGCAGCCCCCGCCTCCGGGACAGGGGTTCCTACGAGCAGTACTTC. Its protein is CASSPRLRDRGSYEQYF.

This clone was seen just once. J is TRBJ1-5 and V is TRBV5-6, with 8 bases matching TRBD1. Germline V gene sequence: CDR1 SGHDT, CDR2 YYEEEE. The CDR3 extends over 18 amino acids. With 1 base clipped from V and 2 bases from J, the junction kept 11 bases outside the gene matches. This CDR3 reads CASSLLQGAGSGNQPQHF. As DNA, the CDR3 is TGTGCCAGCAGCTTGCTTCAGGGGGCAGGGTCTGGCAATCAGCCCCAGCATTTT.

This chain joins TRBV19 and TRBJ1-1, with a tentative D call TRBD1 (5 bases). The CDR3 sequence is 14 residues long. The V and J ends lost 5 bases and 5 bases respectively, with 15 bases between them. Germline CDR1 LNHDA, CDR2 SQIVND (reference sequence). CDR3 amino acids: CASSPRREETEAFF. Here the CDR3 DNA reads TGTGCCAGTAGTCCCCGCAGGGAGGAAACTGAAGCTTTCTTT.

The rearrangement joins TRBV28 to TRBJ1-4, with no clear D. The V end was cut by 2 bases, the J end by 0 bases, with 10 bases between. Germline CDR1 and CDR2: MDHEN and SYDVKM. CDR3 length: 16 residues. CDR3 DNA sequence: TGTGCCAGCAGTTTACAAGGCACTGCAACTAATGAAAAACTGTTTTTT. Translation: CASSLQGTATNEKLFF.

The count of this clone is one. The gene calls are TRBV6-5 and TRBJ2-7; 7 bases agree with TRBD1. The trim removed 0 bases at V and 3 bases at J, leaving 5 bases unmatched. The CDR3 is 15 amino acids. Germline V lookup: CDR1 MNHEY, CDR2 SVGAGI. The DNA of the CDR3 is TGTGCCAGCAGTTACTCTCGGGACAGCGGCTACGAGCAGTACTTC. Translating gives CASSYSRDSGYEQYF.

This clone was recorded only once. The chain recombines TRBV6-5 with TRBJ2-1, with D tentatively TRBD2 (6 bases). This CDR3 contains 13 residues. Per germline, CDR1 MNHEY and CDR2 SVGAGI. Trimming took 0 bases from V and 12 from J, leaving 12 bases between them. The CDR3 DNA reads TGTGCCAGCAGTTACTCCGGGGGAGGCGGGCAGTTCTTC. This sequence encodes CASSYSGGGGQFF.

V usage is TRBV28 and J usage is TRBJ1-2; 9 bases are shared with TRBD1. The V segment lost 5 bases and the J segment 8 bases; nucleotides outside the gene matches: 6. This CDR3 is built from 13 residues. Per the germline V gene, CDR1 is MDHEN and CDR2 is SYDVKM. The CDR3 DNA sequence: TGTGCCAGCAGTCGGGACAGGGTCTCCGGCTACACCTTC. Translated: CASSRDRVSGYTF.

Turning to this clone: Other nucleotide sequences in the sample specify the same CDR3. V usage is TRBV18 and J usage is TRBJ1-5, with D perhaps matching TRBD1 (5 bases). The CDR3 runs to 15 residues. V was pared by 6 bases and J by 2 bases, with 14 bases between. Germline loops: CDR1 KGHSH, CDR2 LQKENI. CDR3: CASSPGTGGNQPQHF. CDR3 DNA: TGTGCCAGCTCCCCTGGGACGGGCGGCAATCAGCCCCAGCATTTT.

J is TRBJ1-1 and V is TRBV28; no clear D. Per the germline V gene, CDR1 is MDHEN and CDR2 is SYDVKM. Trimming stripped 4 bases from V and 3 bases from J, with 9 bases between. This CDR3 has 13 residues. CDR3 protein: CASSWRGYTEAFF. The CDR3, as DNA: TGTGCCAGCAGTTGGCGGGGATACACTGAAGCTTTCTTT.